A selection of T cell receptor beta chains follows, all from one sample in a study of T cell changes during pregnancy in multiple sclerosis. The assay was immunoSEQ multiplex PCR, and TCRdb's table has in-frame clones only and misses some. Of approximately 84,000 clones listed, about 94% are singletons. Sequencing used peripheral blood, obtained in the third trimester of pregnancy. The receptor source for this set is a female donor with multiple sclerosis, enrolled in a pregnancy study. CDR3s include the opening cysteine and the closing phenylalanine or tryptophan. The D gene is left open where the match is weak. Only some rows state a clone size, as once, few, many or a class for expanded clones.

d_call | j_call | clone_size | v_call | cdr3_aa | cdr3_nt
TRBD2 | TRBJ2-3 | NA | TRBV5-1 | CASSLGELSTSGGRDTQYF | TGCGCCAGCAGCTTGGGCGAATTGAGTACTAGCGGGGGCCGAGATACGCAGTATTTT
NA | TRBJ2-1 | NA | TRBV6-1 | CASSEAGRGGRNEQFF | TGTGCCAGCAGTGAAGCGGGGCGGGGAGGCAGGAATGAGCAGTTCTTC
NA | TRBJ1-3 | NA | TRBV11-1 | CASSHTGLSENTIYF | TGTGCCAGCAGTCACACAGGTCTCAGCGAAAACACCATATATTTT
TRBD1 | TRBJ1-1 | once | TRBV2 | CASSEAVGQGVTEAFF | TGTGCCAGCAGTGAAGCGGTAGGGCAGGGGGTCACTGAAGCTTTCTTT
TRBD1 | TRBJ1-6 | NA | TRBV2 | CASSPDRYSPLHF | TGTGCCAGCAGTCCGGACAGGTACTCACCCCTCCACTTT
TRBD1 | TRBJ2-7 | NA | TRBV7-6 | CASSSKTGVKVVEQYF | TGTGCCAGCAGCTCAAAGACAGGGGTAAAAGTGGTGGAGCAGTACTTC
NA | TRBJ1-2 | NA | TRBV9 | CASSVAPVGGQDGYTF | TGTGCCAGCAGCGTAGCCCCTGTAGGAGGGCAGGATGGCTACACCTTC
TRBD1 | TRBJ1-2 | NA | TRBV2 | CASSEEDRGNYGYTF | TGTGCCAGCAGTGAAGAGGACAGGGGTAACTATGGCTACACCTTC
NA | TRBJ2-3 | NA | TRBV7-9 | CASSTTAAQYF | TGTGCCAGCAGCACTACGGCGGCGCAGTATTTT
TRBD1 | TRBJ2-7 | NA | TRBV13 | CASSFPTGTDPSYEQYF | TGTGCCAGCAGCTTTCCGACCGGGACAGACCCCTCCTACGAGCAGTACTTC
NA | TRBJ2-1 | NA | TRBV19 | CASSIVGGAEYNEQFF | TGTGCCAGTAGTATAGTAGGTGGGGCAGAATACAATGAGCAGTTCTTC
TRBD1 | TRBJ2-7 | NA | TRBV5-6 | CASSLGTGGLGQYF | TGTGCCAGCAGCTTGGGGACAGGGGGCTTGGGGCAGTACTTC
NA | TRBJ1-2 | NA | TRBV7-9 | CASSWGDGYTF | TGTGCCAGCAGCTGGGGGGATGGCTACACCTTC
NA | TRBJ2-7 | NA | TRBV7-2 | CASSLGQGWEQYF | TGTGCCAGCAGCTTAGGGCAGGGGTGGGAGCAGTACTTC
TRBD1 | TRBJ1-5 | NA | TRBV6-1 | CASSLDRVGQPQHF | TGTGCCAGCTCCCTCGACAGGGTCGGTCAGCCCCAGCATTTT
NA | TRBJ2-1 | NA | TRBV5-1 | CASSLGQTSYNEQFF | TGCGCCAGCAGCTTGGGACAGACCTCCTACAATGAGCAGTTCTTC
TRBD2 | TRBJ2-1 | NA | TRBV13 | CASTSGTTVSYNEQFF | TGTGCCAGCACCTCCGGGACTACTGTTTCCTACAATGAGCAGTTCTTC
NA | TRBJ2-7 | few | TRBV23-1 | CARQFYEQYF | TGCGCCAGACAGTTCTACGAGCAGTACTTC
TRBD1 | TRBJ1-1 | few | TRBV2 | CASSVWDSEAFF | TGTGCCAGCAGTGTGTGGGACAGTGAAGCTTTCTTT
NA | TRBJ2-7 | NA | TRBV5-8 | CASNSGQYF | TGTGCCAGCAACTCCGGGCAGTACTTC
TRBD2 | TRBJ2-1 | NA | TRBV18 | CASSPPNLLAGSYNEQFF | TGTGCCAGCTCACCACCAAACCTACTAGCGGGGAGTTACAATGAGCAGTTCTTC
NA | TRBJ1-1 | NA | TRBV11-2 | CASSRAGVGTEAFF | TGTGCCAGCAGCCGAGCAGGGGTAGGAACTGAAGCTTTCTTT
NA | TRBJ1-2 | NA | TRBV25-1 | CASSVSGYGYTF | TGTGCCAGCAGTGTCTCAGGGTATGGCTACACCTTC
TRBD1 | TRBJ1-4 | NA | TRBV7-8 | CASGQADEKLFF | TGTGCCAGCGGACAGGCCGATGAAAAACTGTTTTTT
TRBD2 | TRBJ2-3 | NA | TRBV6-1 | CASLAGPNTDTQYF | TGTGCCAGCCTAGCGGGACCTAACACAGATACGCAGTATTTT
NA | TRBJ2-5 | NA | TRBV9 | CASSVDPQKQTQYF | TGTGCCAGCAGCGTAGACCCTCAGAAACAGACCCAGTACTTC
TRBD2 | TRBJ2-7 | NA | TRBV7-9 | CASSRGYSGGSYEQYF | TGTGCCAGCAGCCGAGGGTACTCGGGGGGGTCCTACGAGCAGTACTTC
NA | TRBJ1-4 | NA | TRBV9 | CASSVSSSTNEKLFF | TGTGCCAGCAGCGTTTCGAGTTCAACTAATGAAAAACTGTTTTTT
TRBD1 | TRBJ1-1 | few | TRBV20-1 | CSPGQGMLAFF | TGCAGCCCGGGACAGGGGATGTTAGCTTTCTTT
NA | TRBJ2-3 | NA | TRBV7-6 | CASSVRQATDTQYF | TGTGCCAGCAGCGTCAGACAGGCCACAGATACGCAGTATTTT
TRBD1 | TRBJ1-1 | NA | TRBV27 | CASSLLTGGSRNTEAFF | TGTGCCAGCAGTTTATTGACAGGGGGCTCCCGGAACACTGAAGCTTTCTTT
TRBD1 | TRBJ1-5 | NA | TRBV2 | CASSEGTGGQPQHF | TGTGCCAGCAGTGAAGGGACAGGGGGACAGCCCCAGCATTTT
TRBD2 | TRBJ2-7 | NA | TRBV6-5 | CASSFSGGASNEQYF | TGTGCCAGCAGTTTTAGCGGGGGGGCCTCTAACGAGCAGTACTTC
NA | TRBJ2-3 | once | TRBV6-1 | CASSEVYTDTQYF | TGTGCCAGCAGTGAAGTTTACACAGATACGCAGTATTTT
TRBD1 | TRBJ1-2 | NA | TRBV15 | CATTRDRALGYTF | TGTGCCACGACTCGCGACAGGGCGCTTGGCTACACCTTC
TRBD1 | TRBJ2-5 | NA | TRBV5-4 | CASSLTGTGGGQETQYF | TGTGCCAGCAGCTTGACCGGGACAGGGGGAGGCCAAGAGACCCAGTACTTC
NA | TRBJ2-2 | NA | TRBV18 | CASSPLQKIYPGELFF | TGTGCCAGCTCACCACTCCAGAAGATTTACCCCGGGGAGCTGTTTTTT
NA | TRBJ1-2 | NA | TRBV2 | CASSGGSHYGYTF | TGTGCCAGCAGCGGGGGTTCTCACTATGGCTACACCTTC
TRBD2 | TRBJ2-3 | NA | TRBV10-1 | CATGTSGSTDTQYF | TGCGCCACGGGGACTAGCGGAAGCACAGATACGCAGTATTTT
NA | TRBJ2-5 | NA | TRBV21-1 | CASSKGTGETQYF | TGTGCCAGCAGCAAAGGGACAGGAGAGACCCAGTACTTC
NA | TRBJ2-3 | NA | TRBV6-5 | CASSYKHTDTQYF | TGTGCCAGCAGTTACAAGCACACAGATACGCAGTATTTT
TRBD2 | TRBJ2-1 | NA | TRBV7-9 | CASSLPLGTTHNEQFF | TGTGCCAGCAGCTTACCCCTCGGGACTACTCACAATGAGCAGTTCTTC
NA | TRBJ1-3 | NA | TRBV7-6 | CAVGAGAGNTIYF | TGTGCGGTTGGGGCGGGGGCTGGAAACACCATATATTTT
TRBD2 | TRBJ2-5 | NA | TRBV11-2 | CASSKAGGPETQYF | TGTGCCAGCAGCAAAGCGGGGGGGCCGGAGACCCAGTACTTC
TRBD2 | TRBJ2-5 | NA | TRBV29-1 | CSALGGGREETQYF | TGCAGCGCCCTCGGGGGGGGGCGGGAAGAGACCCAGTACTTC
NA | TRBJ1-1 | NA | TRBV11-1 | CASSTGMRAFF | TGTGCCAGCAGTACAGGGATGAGAGCTTTCTTT
TRBD2 | TRBJ2-3 | NA | TRBV19 | CASSTGTSGGTDTQYF | TGTGCCAGTAGTACTGGGACTAGCGGGGGGACAGATACGCAGTATTTT
TRBD1 | TRBJ1-4 | NA | TRBV2 | CASSELGQGIEKLFF | TGTGCCAGCAGCGAACTAGGACAGGGGATTGAAAAACTGTTTTTT
TRBD1 | TRBJ2-7 | NA | TRBV6-1 | CASSLGQGNYEQYF | TGTGCCAGCAGCCTGGGACAGGGGAACTACGAGCAGTACTTC
TRBD1 | TRBJ1-3 | NA | TRBV6-6 | CASSLPQGLGNTIYF | TGTGCCAGCAGCCTACCACAGGGGCTAGGAAACACCATATATTTT
TRBD2 | TRBJ2-5 | NA | TRBV14 | CASSSSGGGFGETQYF | TGTGCCAGCAGCTCCAGCGGGGGCGGCTTTGGGGAGACCCAGTACTTC
TRBD1 | TRBJ1-2 | NA | TRBV9 | CASSVTDRVYGYTF | TGTGCCAGCAGCGTAACCGACAGGGTATATGGCTACACCTTC